This T cell receptor (beta chain) was sequenced for a study of blood T cell repertoires in COVID-19. Study at large: T cells, B-cell-depleted T cells, or PBMCs supplied cDNA or gDNA.

The CDR3 runs to 14 residues. Germline V CDR1 and CDR2: MNHEY, SVGEGT. Losses at the gene ends were 6 bases for V and 6 bases for J; bases not matched to a gene: 7. TCRdb's table, derived via immunoSEQ multiplex PCR, lists solely in-frame clones and lacks some. Of about 240,000 clones in the sample, 84% were seen once. This sequence joins TRBV6-2 or TRBV6-3 and TRBJ1-5; TRBD1 matches 8 bases. The source is a man aged 45-65 years with acute or convalescent COVID-19. Sequencing was performed on peripheral blood. For the CDR3, the DNA is TGTGCCAGCAGCCCCGGGGACAGGAGTCAGCCCCAGCATTTT. It encodes CASSPGDRSQPQHF.